The subject of this entry is one TCR beta chain. The data are from a study of blood T cell repertoires in COVID-19. The V gene lost 4 bases and the J gene lost 8 bases, with 11 bases spanning the gap. Germline-derived CDR1 and CDR2 are MRHNA and SNTAGT. The CDR3 is 12 amino acids. TCRdb's table, derived via immunoSEQ multiplex PCR, lists solely in-frame clones and lacks some. Altogether approximately 44,000 clones are present, 79% being singletons, with the ten largest covering about 33%. The specimen sequenced was peripheral blood. V usage is TRBV6-4 and J usage is TRBJ1-2; D may be TRBD1 (6 bases). This clonotype was sampled from a woman aged 80 or over with acute or convalescent COVID-19. CDR3 nucleotide sequence: TGTGCCAGCAGTGCACAGGGTTGGGGCTACACCTTC. Translating gives CASSAQGWGYTF.